This passage covers 10 T cell receptor beta chains from one sample sequenced in a study of long-term antiretroviral therapy in people with HIV. Survey level was the resolution at which the v3.0 immunoSEQ assay ran. Libraries were prepared by immunoSEQ multiplex PCR; TCRdb keeps only in-frame clonotypes and omits some of them. The sample carries 28,000 or so clones, 70% to 90% recorded once. The sequenced sample was unsorted PBMCs, obtained 0.8 years before starting antiretroviral therapy. These TCRs come from a man between 18 and 29 years old with HIV.

A few counts support this clone. The rearrangement uses TRBV2 and TRBJ2-2; D may be TRBD1 or TRBD2 (5 bases each). CDR3 length: 14 residues. Between the trimmed V and J ends, which lost 5 bases and 1 base, there was a span of 8 bases. Germline assignment: CDR1 SNHLY and CDR2 FYNNEI. The CDR3 DNA reads as TGTGCCAGCAGTCCGGGACGGAACACCGGGGAGCTGTTTTTT. Translated: CASSPGRNTGELFF.

The chain couples TRBV6-1 to TRBJ1-3; D possibly corresponds to TRBD1 (6 bases). Trimming took 1 base from V and 7 from J, leaving 8 bases between them. Germline V gene lookup returns CDR1 MNHNS and CDR2 SASEGT. CDR3 length: 13 residues. Written as DNA, the CDR3 is TGTGCCAGCAGTGAAGTGGGGGCGAACACCATATATTTT. It translates to CASSEVGANTIYF.

This rearrangement joins TRBV5-4 to TRBJ2-1; possibly TRBD1 for D (5 bases). The CDR3 runs 14 residues. V shed 0 bases and J shed 5 bases, with 9 bases lying between them. Germline V gives CDR1 SGHNT, CDR2 YYREEE (reference sequence). The CDR3 nucleotides are TGTGCCAGCAGCTTGGATTGGACAAACAATGAGCAGTTCTTC. Its protein is CASSLDWTNNEQFF.

This clone is medium-sized by share. The rearrangement links TRBV9 to TRBJ2-1; 10 nucleotides match TRBD2. This CDR3 comprises 15 residues. The germline gives CDR1 SGDLS, CDR2 YYNGEE. Unmatched junction bases numbered 8, after V lost 2 bases and J lost 9 bases. This CDR3 is CASSVEAGGPGEQFF. CDR3 sequence (DNA): TGTGCCAGCAGCGTGGAAGCGGGGGGGCCAGGTGAGCAGTTCTTC.

V and J are TRBV19 and TRBJ1-3; weak D call: TRBD1 (5 bases). Germline V lookup: CDR1 LNHDA, CDR2 SQIVND (reference sequence). CDR3 length equals 14 residues. Trimming took off 6 bases at V and 2 bases at J, with 11 bases between the two ends. CDR3 sequence (DNA): TGTGCCAGTAGCCAAGGGGCAACTGGAAACACCATATATTTT. Amino acid sequence: CASSQGATGNTIYF.

The CDR3 sequence: CASSSTGNHNEQFF. In DNA, the CDR3 is TGTGCCAGCAGCTCTACAGGTAACCACAATGAGCAGTTCTTC. The chain joins TRBV11-3 to TRBJ2-1; D might be TRBD1 (5 bases). The CDR3 totals 14 residues. V lost 4 bases, J lost 5 bases, and 12 bases lay in between. Germline CDR1 and CDR2: SGHNT and YENEEA.

This clone was detected only once. The chain joins TRBV5-1 to TRBJ1-5, with D tentatively TRBD1 (5 bases). The CDR3 length is 14 residues. CDR1 is SGHRS, CDR2 YFSETQ, per germline. Deletions cut 0 bases from V and 5 bases from J, with 9 bases between. This chain's CDR3 is CASSLGQGHQPQHF. The CDR3 nucleotides are TGCGCCAGCAGCTTGGGGCAGGGTCATCAGCCCCAGCATTTT.

CDR3 in amino acids: CASSLGGLTNEQYF. The CDR3 DNA reads as TGTGCCAGCAGCTTGGGAGGACTTACTAACGAGCAGTACTTC. The genes are TRBV5-4 and TRBJ2-7; a weak D match, TRBD2 (5 bases). V shed 0 bases and J shed 5 bases, with 12 bases lying between them. The CDR3 has 14 amino acids. Germline assignment: CDR1 SGHNT and CDR2 YYREEE (reference sequence).

The chain uses TRBV9 and TRBJ2-3; TRBD2 aligns across 10 bases. V was pared by 3 bases and J by 1 base, with 5 bases of the junction left unmatched. CDR1 is SGDLS, CDR2 YYNGEE, per germline. The CDR3 is made up of 16 amino acids. For the CDR3, the DNA is TGTGCCAGCAGCGAGCGGGAGGGCCTGGGCACAGATACGCAGTATTTT. Its translation: CASSEREGLGTDTQYF.

The gene calls are TRBV7-9 and TRBJ2-2; no definite D call. There are 12 residues in the CDR3. V lost 1 base to trimming and J lost 7 bases, with 4 bases between them. Per germline, CDR1 SEHNR and CDR2 FQNEAQ (reference sequence). The CDR3 sequence is CASSLVGGELFF. CDR3 nucleotide sequence: TGTGCCAGCAGCTTAGTAGGCGGGGAGCTGTTTTTT.